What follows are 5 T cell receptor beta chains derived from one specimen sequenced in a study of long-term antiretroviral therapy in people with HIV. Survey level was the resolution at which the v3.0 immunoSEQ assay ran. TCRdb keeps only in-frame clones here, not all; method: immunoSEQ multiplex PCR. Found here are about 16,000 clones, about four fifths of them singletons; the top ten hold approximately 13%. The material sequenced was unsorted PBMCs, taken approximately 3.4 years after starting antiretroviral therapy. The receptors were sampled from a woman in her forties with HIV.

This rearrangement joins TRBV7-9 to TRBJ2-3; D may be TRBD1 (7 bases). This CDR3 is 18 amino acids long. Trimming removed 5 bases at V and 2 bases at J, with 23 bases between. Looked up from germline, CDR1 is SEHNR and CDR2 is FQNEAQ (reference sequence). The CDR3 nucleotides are TGTGCCAGCAGCGAGAAGGGCGGGGACAGTCTGATCACAGATACGCAGTATTTT. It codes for CASSEKGGDSLITDTQYF.

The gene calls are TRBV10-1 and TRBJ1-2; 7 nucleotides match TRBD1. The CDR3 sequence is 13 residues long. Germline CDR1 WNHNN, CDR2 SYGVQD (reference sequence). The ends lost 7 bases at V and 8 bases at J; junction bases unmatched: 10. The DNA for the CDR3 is TGCGCCAGCAATGCAAATACAGGGGACGGCTACACCTTC. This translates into CASNANTGDGYTF.

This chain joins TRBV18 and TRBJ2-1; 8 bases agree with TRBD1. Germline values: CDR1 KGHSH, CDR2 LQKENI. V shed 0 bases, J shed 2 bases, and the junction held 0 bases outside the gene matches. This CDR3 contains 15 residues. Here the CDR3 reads CASSPPGQAYNEQFF. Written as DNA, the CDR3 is TGTGCCAGCTCACCACCGGGACAGGCCTACAATGAGCAGTTCTTC. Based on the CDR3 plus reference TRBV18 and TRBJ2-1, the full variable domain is NAGVMQNPRHLVRRRGQEARLRCSPMKGHSHVYWYRQLPEEGLKFMVYLQKENIIDESGMPKERFSAEFPKEGPSILRIQQVVRGDSAAYFCASSPPGQAYNEQFFGPGTRLTVL.

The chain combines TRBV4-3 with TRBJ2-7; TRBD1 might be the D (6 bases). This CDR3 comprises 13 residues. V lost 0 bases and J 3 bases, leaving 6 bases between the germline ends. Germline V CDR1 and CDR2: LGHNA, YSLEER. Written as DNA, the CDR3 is TGCGCCAGCAGCCAAGACAGGGGCTACGAGCAGTACTTC. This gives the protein CASSQDRGYEQYF.

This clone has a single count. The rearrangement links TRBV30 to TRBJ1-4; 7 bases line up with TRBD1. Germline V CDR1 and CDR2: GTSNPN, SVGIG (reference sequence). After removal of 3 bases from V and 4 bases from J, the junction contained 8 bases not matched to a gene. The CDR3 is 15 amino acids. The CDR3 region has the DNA TGTGCCTGGAGGGGGGGGACAGTCGTTAATGAAAAACTGTTTTTT. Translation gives CAWRGGTVVNEKLFF.